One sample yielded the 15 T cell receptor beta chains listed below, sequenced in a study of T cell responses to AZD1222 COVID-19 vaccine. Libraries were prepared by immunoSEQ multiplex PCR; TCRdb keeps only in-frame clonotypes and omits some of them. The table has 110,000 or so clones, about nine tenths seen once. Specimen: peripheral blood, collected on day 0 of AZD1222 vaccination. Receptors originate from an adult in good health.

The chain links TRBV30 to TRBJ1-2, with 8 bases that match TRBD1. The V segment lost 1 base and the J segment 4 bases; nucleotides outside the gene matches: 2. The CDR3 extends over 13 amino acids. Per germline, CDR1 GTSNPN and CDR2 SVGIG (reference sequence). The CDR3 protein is CAWSAGGGYGYTF. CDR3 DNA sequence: TGTGCCTGGAGTGCAGGGGGCGGCTATGGCTACACCTTC.

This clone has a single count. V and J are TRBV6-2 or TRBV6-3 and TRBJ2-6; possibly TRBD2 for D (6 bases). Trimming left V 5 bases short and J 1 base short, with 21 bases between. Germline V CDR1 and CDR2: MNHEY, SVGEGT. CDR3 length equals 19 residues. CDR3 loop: CASSPALGGRGSGANVLTF. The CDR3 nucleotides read TGTGCCAGCAGTCCCGCCCTAGGAGGACGGGGGTCTGGGGCCAACGTCCTGACTTTC.

In nucleotides, the CDR3 is TGTGCCAGCAGCCAAGAAGGGGGGACTAGCGGGAACACCGGGGAGCTGTTTTTT. Translation: CASSQEGGTSGNTGELFF. The chain recombines TRBV3-1 (or the pseudogene TRBV3-2) with TRBJ2-2, with TRBD2 identical over 11 bases. Germline-derived CDR1 and CDR2 are LGHDT and YNNKEL (reference sequence). The CDR3 consists of 18 residues. After removal of 0 bases from V and 1 base from J, the junction contained 4 bases not matched to a gene.

CDR3 bases: TGTGCCAGCAGCACCCTCCGGCGGGGGCAAAGATCACCCCTCCACTTT. Translation gives CASSTLRRGQRSPLHF. This rearrangement joins TRBV5-6 to TRBJ1-6, with D perhaps TRBD1 (6 bases). Germline assignment: CDR1 SGHDT and CDR2 YYEEEE. V was shortened by 4 bases and J by 10 bases, with 21 bases between the two germline ends. This CDR3 contains 16 residues.

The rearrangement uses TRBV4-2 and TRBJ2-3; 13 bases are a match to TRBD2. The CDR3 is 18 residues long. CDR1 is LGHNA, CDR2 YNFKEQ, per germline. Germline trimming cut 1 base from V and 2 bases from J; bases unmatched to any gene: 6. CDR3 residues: CASSQAEGLAGPTDTQYF. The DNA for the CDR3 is TGTGCCAGCAGCCAAGCAGAGGGACTAGCGGGGCCCACAGATACGCAGTATTTT.

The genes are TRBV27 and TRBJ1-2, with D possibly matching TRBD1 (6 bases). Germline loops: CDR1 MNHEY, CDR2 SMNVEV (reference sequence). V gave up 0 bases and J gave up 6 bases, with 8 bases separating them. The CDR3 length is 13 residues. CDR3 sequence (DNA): TGTGCCAGCAGTTTATCCAACAGGGATGGCTACACCTTC. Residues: CASSLSNRDGYTF.

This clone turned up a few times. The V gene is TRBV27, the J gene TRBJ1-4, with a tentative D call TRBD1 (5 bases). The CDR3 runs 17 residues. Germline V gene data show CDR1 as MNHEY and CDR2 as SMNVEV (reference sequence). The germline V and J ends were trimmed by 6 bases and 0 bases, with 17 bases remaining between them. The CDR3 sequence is CASSRRTGPSTNEKLFF. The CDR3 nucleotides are TGTGCCAGCAGCCGCCGCACGGGGCCCTCAACTAATGAAAAACTGTTTTTT.

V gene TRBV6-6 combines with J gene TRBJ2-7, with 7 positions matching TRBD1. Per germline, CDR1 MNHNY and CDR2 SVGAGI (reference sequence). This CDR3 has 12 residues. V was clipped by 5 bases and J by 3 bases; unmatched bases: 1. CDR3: CASSGDSYEQYF. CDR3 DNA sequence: TGTGCCAGCAGTGGGGACAGCTACGAGCAGTACTTC.

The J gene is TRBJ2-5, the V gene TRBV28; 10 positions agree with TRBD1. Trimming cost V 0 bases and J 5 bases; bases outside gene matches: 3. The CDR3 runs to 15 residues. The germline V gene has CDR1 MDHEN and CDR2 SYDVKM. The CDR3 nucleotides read TGTGCCAGCAGTTTATGGGGACAGGGGAGGGAGACCCAGTACTTC. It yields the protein CASSLWGQGRETQYF.

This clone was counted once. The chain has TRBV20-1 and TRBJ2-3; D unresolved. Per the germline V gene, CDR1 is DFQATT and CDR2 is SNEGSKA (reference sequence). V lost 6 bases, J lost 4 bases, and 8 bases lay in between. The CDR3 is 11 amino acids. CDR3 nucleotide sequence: TGCAGTGCCCCAGACCCAGATACGCAGTATTTT. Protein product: CSAPDPDTQYF.

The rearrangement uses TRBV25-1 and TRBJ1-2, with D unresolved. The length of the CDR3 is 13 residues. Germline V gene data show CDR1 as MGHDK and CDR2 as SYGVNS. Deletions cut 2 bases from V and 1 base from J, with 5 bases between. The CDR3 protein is CASSERFNYGYTF. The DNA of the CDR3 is TGTGCCAGCAGTGAACGGTTTAACTATGGCTACACCTTC.

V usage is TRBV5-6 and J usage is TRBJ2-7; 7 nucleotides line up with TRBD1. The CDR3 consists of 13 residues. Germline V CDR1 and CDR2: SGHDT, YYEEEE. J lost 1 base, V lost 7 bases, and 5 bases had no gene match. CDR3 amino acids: CASVVQGSYEQYF. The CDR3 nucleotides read TGTGCCAGCGTCGTACAGGGGTCCTACGAGCAGTACTTC.

The CDR3 DNA reads TGTGCCAGTGGGGCAGTAGGTGCTGAAGCTTTCTTT. It translates to CASGAVGAEAFF. The gene calls are TRBV28 and TRBJ1-1, with D perhaps matching TRBD1 (5 bases). Trimming took off 9 bases at V and 6 bases at J, with 14 bases between the two ends. The length of the CDR3 is 12 residues. The V gene's germline CDR1 is MDHEN and CDR2 SYDVKM. Combining the CDR3 with reference TRBV28 and TRBJ1-1 gives the whole variable domain DVKVTQSSRYLVKRTGEKVFLECVQDMDHENMFWYRQDPGLGLRLIYFSYDVKMKEKGDIPEGYSVSREKKERFSLILESASTNQTSMYLCASGAVGAEAFFGQGTRLTVV.

The CDR3 DNA follows: TGTGCCAGCAGCTTGGGCTCAGGGGCGAGGACAGATACGCAGTATTTT. Translating it yields CASSLGSGARTDTQYF. J is TRBJ2-3 and V is TRBV5-4; D might be TRBD1 (6 bases). V shed 0 bases and J shed 3 bases, with 14 bases lying between them. The CDR3 extends over 16 amino acids. Germline values: CDR1 SGHNT, CDR2 YYREEE (reference sequence).

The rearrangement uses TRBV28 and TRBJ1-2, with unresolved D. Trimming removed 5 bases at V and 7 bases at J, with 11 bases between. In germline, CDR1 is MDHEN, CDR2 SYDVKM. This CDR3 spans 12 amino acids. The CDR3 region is CASSLIRLGYTF. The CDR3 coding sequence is TGTGCCAGCAGTCTCATAAGGCTTGGCTACACCTTC.